This T cell receptor (beta chain) was identified during a study of blood T cell repertoires in COVID-19. The overall study: From the United States, Italy and Spain came samples of acute and convalescent COVID-19. The cDNA or gDNA used as material had been derived from T cells, B-cell-depleted T cells, or PBMCs.

How the authors handled the data: Cell counts per sample came from amplifying reference gene primers. Sequencing used immunoSEQ multiplex PCR; TCRdb keeps in-frame clones, though not all of them. That table supplies the V and J calls and clone size; D and trimming were determined from the DNA. The data show about 490,000 clones, around 85% seen once. Trimming took 5 bases from V and 2 from J; bases not matched to a gene: 6. Germline V gene sequence: CDR1 SGHAT, CDR2 FQNNGV. The CDR3 has 14 amino acids. The V call is TRBV11-2, the J call TRBJ2-7; 7 positions match TRBD1. Sequencing was done on a sample of peripheral blood. The receptor was isolated from a human donor in a cohort sampled during active COVID-19. The CDR3: CASSPRDSPYEQYF. Written as DNA, the CDR3 is TGTGCCAGCAGCCCTCGGGACAGCCCCTACGAGCAGTACTTC.